The 17 T cell receptor beta chains below come from one sample, sequenced in a study of PD-1 blockade in classical Hodgkin lymphoma. The assay was immunoSEQ multiplex PCR, and TCRdb's table has in-frame clones only and misses some. In the table there are some 70,000 clones, more than 85% of which are singletons. As for time point: newly diagnosed, previously untreated cHL patient sample. The sequencing input was peripheral blood mononuclear cells (PBMCs). Source of these receptors: a human donor with classical Hodgkin lymphoma.

The rearrangement uses TRBV7-8 and TRBJ1-1, with TRBD1 as a possible D gene (6 bases). The CDR3 runs to 15 residues. V gave up 0 bases and J gave up 2 bases, with 10 bases separating them. Germline CDR1 and CDR2: SGHVS and FQNEAQ. In nucleotides, the CDR3 is TGTGCCAGCAGCTTAGCGGTGGGGGCAAACACTGAAGCTTTCTTT. Residues: CASSLAVGANTEAFF.

The rearrangement joins TRBV27 to TRBJ1-5; 9 nucleotides align to TRBD1. The V and J ends lost 4 bases and 8 bases, in that order; junction bases with no gene match: 18. The V gene's germline CDR1 is MNHEY and CDR2 SMNVEV (reference sequence). This CDR3 has 18 residues. Here the CDR3 DNA reads TGTGCCAGCAGTTCTAACAGGGGGCGGAGTATCATTGTTGAGCCCCAGCATTTT. Translation gives CASSSNRGRSIIVEPQHF.

This rearrangement joins TRBV6-5 to TRBJ1-4; D unresolved. The CDR3 contains 14 residues. Trimming stripped 6 bases from V and 4 bases from J, with 12 bases between. Germline V lookup: CDR1 MNHEY, CDR2 SVGAGI. The CDR3 reads CASSRREFNEKLFF. CDR3 nucleotide sequence: TGTGCCAGCAGCCGTAGGGAATTTAATGAAAAACTGTTTTTT.

This clone was detected once. V gene TRBV2 combines with J gene TRBJ1-2; D remains unclear. The germline V gene has CDR1 SNHLY and CDR2 FYNNEI. V was shortened by 2 bases and J by 0 bases, with 16 bases between the two germline ends. The CDR3 totals 17 residues. The CDR3 DNA follows: TGTGCCAGCAGTGAACATCCAGGTTCCCATACTAACTATGGCTACACCTTC. It codes for CASSEHPGSHTNYGYTF.

This chain joins TRBV6-1 and TRBJ1-2; tentative D call: TRBD1 (6 bases). The V end was cut by 2 bases, the J end by 7 bases, with 14 bases between. The CDR3 spans 14 residues. CDR1 and CDR2 (germline): MNHNS, SASEGT. Here the CDR3 reads CASSELQGNGGYTF. CDR3 nucleotide sequence: TGTGCCAGCAGTGAACTTCAGGGGAATGGTGGCTACACCTTC.

This clone is a singleton in its sample. The chain employs TRBV5-6 and TRBJ2-5, with 8 positions matching TRBD2. Germline V CDR1 and CDR2: SGHDT, YYEEEE. The CDR3 is made up of 14 amino acids. The V segment lost 3 bases and the J segment 4 bases; nucleotides outside the gene matches: 5. The CDR3 here is CASSWGTSGETQYF. The CDR3 coding sequence is TGTGCCAGCAGCTGGGGCACTAGCGGAGAGACCCAGTACTTC.

The chain joins TRBV27 to TRBJ1-5; D might be TRBD1 (6 bases). Germline assignment: CDR1 MNHEY and CDR2 SMNVEV (reference sequence). CDR3 length: 17 residues. V was trimmed by 3 bases and J by 3 bases, leaving 18 bases between them. The CDR3 DNA reads as TGTGCCAGCAGTTTCGGTCCTGGACAGAAATACAATCAGCCCCAGCATTTT. This codes for CASSFGPGQKYNQPQHF.

The chain carries TRBV5-1 and TRBJ2-1, with a possible D match to TRBD2 (6 bases). The V gene lost 5 bases and the J gene lost 6 bases, with 15 bases spanning the gap. Germline values: CDR1 SGHRS, CDR2 YFSETQ. CDR3 length: 14 residues. The CDR3 sequence is CASRTREMVNEQFF. DNA for the CDR3: TGCGCCAGCAGGACGCGGGAAATGGTCAATGAGCAGTTCTTC.

V gene TRBV7-8 combines with J gene TRBJ2-5; 8 nucleotides match TRBD2. Germline V gene lookup returns CDR1 SGHVS and CDR2 FQNEAQ. The CDR3 consists of 16 residues. Losses at the gene ends were 6 bases for V and 2 bases for J; bases not matched to a gene: 11. In DNA, the CDR3 is TGTGCCAGCAGTCGTGCCGTCGCGGGGGGACAAGAGACCCAGTACTTC. Translated: CASSRAVAGGQETQYF.

The V gene is TRBV4-3, the J gene TRBJ1-1, with D unresolved. The V gene lost 2 bases and the J gene lost 2 bases, with 9 bases spanning the gap. The CDR3 totals 14 residues. The germline V gene encodes CDR1 LGHNA and CDR2 YSLEER. CDR3 DNA sequence: TGCGCCAGCAGCCAACTCTCCGGAAACACTGAAGCTTTCTTT. Protein product: CASSQLSGNTEAFF.

The chain is built from TRBV4-1 and TRBJ2-7, with 7 bases that match TRBD1. Germline-derived CDR1 and CDR2 are MGHRA and YSYEKL. V lost 4 bases and J lost 2; bases outside the gene matches: 5. The length of the CDR3 is 14 residues. The CDR3 region is CASSLERGPYEQYF. The CDR3 DNA reads as TGCGCCAGCAGCCTGGAGAGGGGGCCCTACGAGCAGTACTTC.

V is TRBV18 and J is TRBJ1-5; 8 bases map to TRBD1. This CDR3 spans 13 amino acids. The junction had 6 bases not matched to a gene; V was cut back by 8 bases and J by 6 bases. Germline V lookup: CDR1 KGHSH, CDR2 LQKENI. The CDR3 here is CASTTGGPQPQHF. The CDR3 bases are TGTGCCAGCACTACAGGGGGTCCTCAGCCCCAGCATTTT.

CDR3 protein: CASSPPGIQTQYF. The CDR3, as DNA: TGTGCCAGCAGCCCTCCGGGGATTCAGACGCAGTATTTT. This chain connects TRBV5-6 to TRBJ2-3, with D tentatively TRBD2 (5 bases). CDR1 SGHDT and CDR2 YYEEEE come from the germline V gene. Deletions cut 4 bases from V and 9 bases from J, with 15 bases between. This CDR3 has 13 residues. Together with reference TRBV5-6 and TRBJ2-3, the CDR3 gives the full variable domain: DAGVTQSPTHLIKTRGQQVTLRCSPKSGHDTVSWYQQALGQGPQFIFQYYEEEERQRGNFPDRFSGHQFPNYSSELNVNALLLGDSALYLCASSPPGIQTQYFGPGTRLTVL.

This chain uses TRBV6-6 with TRBJ1-5; no firm D call. The CDR3 loop spans 13 amino acids. Germline V gene data show CDR1 as MNHNY and CDR2 as SVGAGI (reference sequence). V was trimmed by 2 bases and J by 6 bases, leaving 8 bases between them. CDR3 sequence: CASSYSEGQPQHF. CDR3 bases: TGTGCCAGCAGTTACAGTGAGGGTCAGCCCCAGCATTTT.

The V and J genes are TRBV7-2 and TRBJ1-2; 7 bases line up with TRBD1. From germline, CDR1 is SGHTA and CDR2 FQGNSA. This CDR3 has 13 residues. Trimming cost V 3 bases and J 5 bases; bases outside gene matches: 3. The CDR3 coding sequence is TGTGCCAGCAGCTTGCCAGGGGGGTATGGCTACACCTTC. This encodes CASSLPGGYGYTF. The full variable domain, completed using reference TRBV7-2 and TRBJ1-2, is GAGVSQSPSNKVTEKGKDVELRCDPISGHTALYWYRQSLGQGLEFLIYFQGNSAPDKSGLPSDRFSAERTGGSVSTLTIQRTQQEDSAVYLCASSLPGGYGYTFGSGTRLTVV.

This chain connects TRBV18 to TRBJ2-3; maybe TRBD1 (5 bases). V lost 3 bases and J 9 bases, leaving 7 bases between the germline ends. This CDR3 is 11 amino acids long. Per germline, CDR1 KGHSH and CDR2 LQKENI. The CDR3: CASSPSGTQYF. For the CDR3, the DNA is TGTGCCAGCTCACCGTCAGGGACGCAGTATTTT.

The chain combines TRBV15 with TRBJ2-7; the D is unclear. The CDR3 extends over 15 amino acids. CDR1 is LNHNV and CDR2 is YYDKDF in the germline V gene (reference sequence). Trimming took off 0 bases at V and 7 bases at J, with 16 bases between the two ends. CDR3 DNA sequence: TGTGCCACCAGCAGAGATCGATGGGGTAGGAAGGAGCAGTACTTC. Translating gives CATSRDRWGRKEQYF.